The clone carrying this T cell receptor beta chain was seen once. This sample is part of a study of blood T cell repertoires in COVID-19. Study at large: Samples taken during acute and convalescent COVID-19 were collected in the United States, Italy and Spain. Sample material is recorded as cDNA or gDNA derived from T cells, B-cell-depleted T cells, or PBMCs.

The CDR3 is 17 residues long. Trimming removed 1 base from V and 4 bases from J; junction bases left unmatched: 13. CDR1 and CDR2 from the germline V gene are MGHRA and YSYEKL. Sequencing used immunoSEQ multiplex PCR; TCRdb keeps in-frame clones, though not all of them. The sample lists roughly 100,000 clones, around 87% occurring once. The source is a man between 45 and 60 years old with acute or convalescent COVID-19. Sequencing was performed on peripheral blood. The chain has TRBV4-1 and TRBJ2-7; TRBD2 agrees at 7 bases. The CDR3 protein is CASSQAQGGSIGYEQYF. CDR3 nucleotides: TGCGCCAGCAGCCAAGCCCAGGGCGGGAGTATTGGGTACGAGCAGTACTTC.